These 25 T cell receptor beta chains were sequenced from one sample in a study of control samples from healthy donors and cancer patients. Method: immunoSEQ multiplex PCR; TCRdb's copy keeps in-frame clones and lacks some. The sample holds around 20,000 clones; 75% to 90% are singletons and the top ten take 38%. The sequencing input was PBMCs. Receptors were obtained from a man aged 55-75 years with head and neck cancer.

The genes are TRBV5-6 and TRBJ1-5; D gene unclear. V was clipped by 4 bases and J by 7 bases, with 15 bases between them. The length of the CDR3 is 14 residues. The germline V gene has CDR1 SGHDT and CDR2 YYEEEE. This CDR3 is CASSRQVGGQPQHF. DNA for the CDR3: TGTGCCAGCAGCCGCCAGGTAGGAGGGCAGCCCCAGCATTTT.

This clone was recorded once. This sequence joins TRBV25-1 and TRBJ1-2, with D tentatively TRBD1 (6 bases). Trimming shortened V by 5 bases and J by 5 bases, and 12 bases separated the two germline ends. CDR3 length equals 13 residues. Germline loops: CDR1 MGHDK, CDR2 SYGVNS. The CDR3 loop is CASSRGELYGYTF. Here the CDR3 DNA reads TGTGCCAGCAGTAGGGGGGAATTGTATGGCTACACCTTC.

J is TRBJ2-1 and V is TRBV24-1; TRBD2 matches 10 bases. The length of the CDR3 is 14 residues. With 11 bases clipped from V and 2 bases from J, the junction kept 5 bases outside the gene matches. Looked up from germline, CDR1 is KGHDR and CDR2 is SFDVKD. The CDR3 DNA follows: TGTGCCAGTTCTAGCGGGAGTCCCTACAATGAGCAGTTCTTC. This gives the protein CASSSGSPYNEQFF.

There are a few counts of this clone. The V call is TRBV6-6, the J call TRBJ2-2; D perhaps matches TRBD2 (6 bases). The CDR3 has 16 amino acids. CDR1 and CDR2 from the germline V gene are MNHNY and SVGAGI (reference sequence). The V end lost 0 bases, the J end lost 4 bases, and 12 bases lay between the germline ends. The CDR3 DNA reads TGTGCCAGCAGTTACTCGGGGGGTGACGGCACCGGGGAGCTGTTTTTT. Its protein product is CASSYSGGDGTGELFF.

This chain joins TRBV18 and TRBJ1-1; the D gene is possibly TRBD1 (6 bases). In germline, CDR1 is KGHSH, CDR2 LQKENI. Deletions cut 4 bases from V and 1 base from J, with 7 bases between. The CDR3 totals 13 residues. The chain's CDR3 is CASSQGENTEAFF. The DNA of the CDR3 is TGTGCCAGCTCACAGGGGGAGAACACTGAAGCTTTCTTT.

The chain links TRBV29-1 to TRBJ2-6; D uncertain. Germline V lookup: CDR1 SQVTM, CDR2 ANQGSEA. The V end was cut by 4 bases, the J end by 0 bases, with 10 bases between. This CDR3 spans 15 amino acids. This chain's CDR3 is CSVGPAGSGANVLTF. As DNA, the CDR3 is TGCAGCGTTGGACCAGCTGGCTCTGGGGCCAACGTCCTGACTTTC.

This chain uses TRBV3-1 (or the pseudogene TRBV3-2) with TRBJ2-3; perhaps D is TRBD1 or TRBD2 (5 bases each). CDR1 is LGHDT and CDR2 is YNNKEL in the germline V gene (reference sequence). Trimming took 4 bases from V and 8 from J, leaving 13 bases between them. This CDR3 is 13 amino acids long. The CDR3 bases are TGTGCCAGCAGCCCGTGGGGGTCCGGTACGCAGTATTTT. Translating it yields CASSPWGSGTQYF.

The chain combines TRBV11-1 with TRBJ1-1, with D possibly matching TRBD1 (5 bases). The CDR3 has 16 residues. Germline V lookup: CDR1 SGHAT, CDR2 FQDESV (reference sequence). V was pared by 3 bases and J by 0 bases, with 14 bases between. CDR3 amino acids: CASSLTFGTVNTEAFF. Written as DNA, the CDR3 is TGTGCCAGCAGCTTGACTTTCGGGACGGTGAACACTGAAGCTTTCTTT.

The V and J genes are TRBV2 and TRBJ2-1; no definite D call. V lost 3 bases, J lost 3 bases, and 0 bases lay in between. This CDR3 has 11 residues. From germline, CDR1 is SNHLY and CDR2 FYNNEI. As DNA, the CDR3 is TGTGCCAGCAGTGACTACAATGAGCAGTTCTTC. Its protein product is CASSDYNEQFF.

The chain combines TRBV6-1 with TRBJ2-1, with 9 bases matching TRBD1. V lost 0 bases, J lost 4 bases, and 1 base stayed unmatched. In germline, CDR1 is MNHNS, CDR2 SASEGT. The CDR3 totals 15 residues. CDR3 nucleotides: TGTGCCAGCAGTGAAGCACAGGGGGCGTACAATGAGCAGTTCTTC. Its protein product is CASSEAQGAYNEQFF.

The chain employs TRBV7-3 and TRBJ2-2, with 7 bases matching TRBD2. CDR1 and CDR2 from the germline V gene are SGHTA and FQGTGA. Trimming removed 1 base from V and 7 bases from J; junction bases left unmatched: 15. CDR3 length: 18 residues. CDR3 in DNA: TGTGCCAGCAGCTTAAGCGGAAGACTAGCTTTAAGAGACGGGGAGCTGTTTTTT. It translates to CASSLSGRLALRDGELFF.

In regard to this clone: Relative to the germline gene, one junction end is altered; a read error may explain this. This CDR3 is also generated by other DNA sequences in the sample. This chain uses TRBV6-1 with TRBJ1-3; 7 bases line up with TRBD1. The CDR3 is made up of 19 amino acids. Germline-derived CDR1 and CDR2 are MNHNS and SASEGT. CDR3 nucleotides: TGTGCCAGTAGTGGCCTTTCCGGGACAGTGTTCCGCTCTGGAAACACCATATATTTT. Its translation is CASSGLSGTVFRSGNTIYF.

This chain joins TRBV6-5 and TRBJ1-5; TRBD1 is a possible D gene (5 bases). Deletions cut 6 bases from V and 9 bases from J, with 12 bases between. Germline CDR1 is MNHEY and CDR2 is SVGAGI. The CDR3 loop spans 12 amino acids. The CDR3 loop reads CASRSSGGPQHF. CDR3 coding DNA: TGTGCCAGCAGGTCTTCGGGGGGGCCCCAGCATTTT.

The V call is TRBV29-1, the J call TRBJ1-1; D gene ambiguous. Germline V gives CDR1 SQVTM, CDR2 ANQGSEA. The CDR3 contains 12 residues. V lost 7 bases, J lost 5 bases, and 14 bases lay in between. CDR3 sequence: CSGVRRDTEAFF. CDR3 nucleotides: TGCAGCGGGGTGAGGAGGGATACTGAAGCTTTCTTT.

This chain connects TRBV7-9 to TRBJ1-4, with D hard to call. Trimming cost V 5 bases and J 6 bases, with 13 bases left between them. The CDR3 sequence is 14 residues long. Per the germline V gene, CDR1 is SEHNR and CDR2 is FQNEAQ (reference sequence). CDR3 in amino acids: CASSQSAADEKLFF. CDR3 sequence (DNA): TGTGCCAGCAGCCAATCAGCGGCCGATGAAAAACTGTTTTTT.

This clone was observed a handful of times. This chain joins TRBV14 and TRBJ1-2; D gene unclear. This CDR3 is 14 amino acids long. Germline values: CDR1 SGHDN, CDR2 FVKESK. V lost 0 bases, J lost 0 bases, and 5 bases lay in between. The DNA of the CDR3 is TGTGCCAGCAGCCAAGAGATGTCTAACTATGGCTACACCTTC. It codes for CASSQEMSNYGYTF.

CDR3: CASSQLVNEQFF. Here the CDR3 DNA reads TGCGCCAGCAGCCAACTAGTTAATGAGCAGTTCTTC. The rearrangement links TRBV4-1 to TRBJ2-1; D is ambiguous. V was trimmed by 2 bases and J by 7 bases, leaving 6 bases between them. Germline V CDR1 and CDR2: MGHRA, YSYEKL. This CDR3 is 12 amino acids long.

This clone was seen just once. Here the CDR3 DNA reads TGCGCCAGCAGCCAAGCTCGTAATAGGGGGGAGGAGACCCAGTACTTC. It specifies CASSQARNRGEETQYF. The gene calls are TRBV4-1 and TRBJ2-5, with D possibly called TRBD1 or TRBD2 (6 bases each). Trimming removed 1 base at V and 5 bases at J, with 17 bases between. This CDR3 has 16 residues. Germline loops: CDR1 MGHRA, CDR2 YSYEKL.

The table lists this clone with a count of one. V usage is TRBV14 and J usage is TRBJ2-2; no definite D call. The germline V gene has CDR1 SGHDN and CDR2 FVKESK. The CDR3 totals 16 residues. V dropped 2 bases and J dropped 4 bases, with 14 bases sitting between them. CDR3 in amino acids: CASSQTRAGLTGELFF. The CDR3 DNA sequence: TGTGCCAGCAGCCAAACTCGTGCAGGCCTCACCGGGGAGCTGTTTTTT.

This clone was detected a few times. The V call is TRBV7-2, the J call TRBJ1-6; D gene unclear. The CDR3 has 13 amino acids. CDR1 is SGHTA and CDR2 is FQGNSA in the germline V gene. The V end lost 2 bases, the J end lost 7 bases, and 6 bases lay between the germline ends. CDR3 nucleotides: TGTGCCAGCAGCTTACGGCAGAATTCACCCCTCCACTTT. Residues: CASSLRQNSPLHF.

The gene calls are TRBV13 and TRBJ1-4, with D uncertain. Germline V gene data show CDR1 as PRHDT and CDR2 as FYEKMQ (reference sequence). The ends were cut back, 2 bases at V and 7 bases at J, with 5 bases in the middle. This CDR3 comprises 12 residues. CDR3 amino acids: CASSLSREKLFF. CDR3 DNA sequence: TGTGCCAGCAGCTTATCTCGTGAAAAACTGTTTTTT.

The genes are TRBV3-1 (or the pseudogene TRBV3-2) and TRBJ1-1; no clear D. CDR3 size: 13 residues. Deletions cut 5 bases from V and 7 bases from J, with 14 bases between. Germline CDR1 reads LGHDT; CDR2 reads YNNKEL (reference sequence). CDR3 DNA: TGTGCCAGCAGCTCAAAGGCGCTGGGTGAAGCTTTCTTT. It encodes CASSSKALGEAFF.

This chain connects TRBV10-3 to TRBJ2-3; 14 positions match TRBD2. Per germline, CDR1 ENHRY and CDR2 SYGVKD. CDR3 length: 17 amino acids. After removal of 0 bases from V and 5 bases from J, the junction contained 4 bases not matched to a gene. The CDR3 DNA reads TGTGCCATCAGTGAGTCGACTGGACTAGCGGGAGGAGATACGCAGTATTTT. Translating gives CAISESTGLAGGDTQYF.

The rearrangement joins TRBV19 to TRBJ1-1; TRBD1 matches at 7 bases. The junction had 10 bases not matched to a gene; V was cut back by 5 bases and J by 4 bases. This CDR3 has 15 amino acids. Germline loops: CDR1 LNHDA, CDR2 SQIVND (reference sequence). The CDR3 is CASSPRDSGGTEAFF. The CDR3 DNA is TGTGCCAGTAGTCCTAGGGACAGTGGAGGCACTGAAGCTTTCTTT.

The genes are TRBV28 and TRBJ2-4; 9 bases are a match to TRBD1. The CDR3 is made up of 12 amino acids. Germline V lookup: CDR1 MDHEN, CDR2 SYDVKM. V was clipped by 10 bases and J by 8 bases; unmatched bases: 6. This CDR3 reads CAIETGGDIQYF. CDR3 DNA: TGTGCCATAGAGACAGGGGGAGACATTCAGTACTTC.